This passage covers 15 T cell receptor beta chains from one sample sequenced in a study of T-cell reconstitution after alpha-beta-depleted transplantation in children. Unique molecular identifiers were used in preparing the TCRbeta library. TCRdb re-analysed the PCR reads in MiXCR, keeping a single row per CDR3 protein. In the table there are fewer than 550,000 distinct CDR3 sequences, over 10% of which are singletons. The specimen was PBMCs, mostly from graft donor cells, collected 180 days after TCRalphabeta/CD19-depleted stem cell transplant. The source of these receptors is a female patient aged 2-15 years who had a stem cell transplant for aplastic anemia, so the T cells may come from the graft donor.

About this clonotype: A much larger clone is a single base away; this may be a read error. The chain links TRBV29-1 to TRBJ2-1; 11 bases agree with TRBD2. The germline CDR1 and CDR2 sequences are SQVTM and ANQGSEA. This CDR3 region has 15 residues. The ends lost 6 bases at V and 5 bases at J; junction bases unmatched: 9. In DNA form, the CDR3 reads TGCAGCGTCAAAGCGGGACTAGCGGAAAACAATGAGCAGTTCTTC. It translates to CSVKAGLAENNEQFF.

This clonotype was observed a few times. CDR3 sequence: CASSWSTYNEQFF. The CDR3, as DNA: TGTGCCAGCAGCTGGTCTACCTACAATGAGCAGTTCTTC. This chain links TRBV5-8 with TRBJ2-1; the D is unclear. The CDR3 totals 13 residues. V dropped 3 bases and J dropped 2 bases, with 6 bases sitting between them. Germline loops: CDR1 SGHTS, CDR2 YDEGEE.

In this sample, this clonotype turned up a few times. The J gene is TRBJ1-5, the V gene TRBV10-3; no definite D call. Trimming shortened V by 4 bases and J by 0 bases, and 7 bases separated the two germline ends. Germline V lookup: CDR1 ENHRY, CDR2 SYGVKD. There are 14 residues in the CDR3. In nucleotides, the CDR3 is TGTGCCATCAGTGTGACTGATAGCAATCAGCCCCAGCATTTT. It specifies CAISVTDSNQPQHF.

The genes are TRBV20-1 and TRBJ2-5; TRBD2 matches at 10 bases. CDR1 and CDR2 from the germline V gene are DFQATT and SNEGSKA (reference sequence). With V trimmed by 7 bases and J by 1 base, 3 bases remained unmatched. This CDR3 region has 13 residues. The CDR3 loop reads CSDRTSGQETQYF. CDR3 nucleotides: TGCAGTGATAGGACTAGCGGCCAAGAGACCCAGTACTTC.

This clonotype was detected many times. The chain links TRBV7-2 to TRBJ2-5; 8 nucleotides align to TRBD1. This CDR3 has 15 residues. With 1 base clipped from V and 6 bases from J, the junction kept 7 bases outside the gene matches. Germline-derived CDR1 and CDR2 are SGHTA and FQGNSA. Written as DNA, the CDR3 is TGTGCCAGCAGCTTAGAGACAGGGGCTCCGAAGACCCAGTACTTC. It specifies CASSLETGAPKTQYF.

This clonotype was counted between two and nine times. This chain connects TRBV6-1 to TRBJ2-5, with D maybe TRBD2 (5 bases). CDR3 size: 13 residues. CDR1 is MNHNS, CDR2 SASEGT, per germline. V was pared by 5 bases and J by 7 bases, with 14 bases between. CDR3 region: CASSPLARGTQYF. The CDR3 DNA reads as TGTGCCAGCAGTCCCTTAGCCCGGGGGACCCAGTACTTC.

With respect to this clonotype: The junction does not match germline at one end; this may be a read error. This rearrangement joins TRBV28 to TRBJ2-7, with 10 bases aligning to TRBD2. The CDR3 covers 14 residues. The V gene's germline CDR1 is MDHEN and CDR2 SYDVKM. The CDR3 sequence is CASGLAGGTYEQYF. The CDR3 DNA is TGTGCCAGCGGTTTAGCGGGAGGTACCTACGAGCAGTACTTC. Using reference TRBV28 and TRBJ2-7 for the parts outside the CDR3, the full variable domain is DVKVTQSSRYLVKRTGEKVFLECVQDMDHENMFWYRQDPGLGLRLIYFSYDVKMKEKGDIPEGYSVSREKKERFSLILESASTNQTSMYLCASGLAGGTYEQYFGPGTRLTVT.

The CDR3 sequence: CASSPMGNTGELFF. CDR3 DNA sequence: TGTGCCAGCAGCCCCATGGGGAACACCGGGGAGCTGTTTTTT. This rearrangement joins TRBV7-9 to TRBJ2-2; no reliable D call. CDR1 and CDR2 from the germline V gene are SEHNR and FQNEAQ (reference sequence). This CDR3 has 14 residues. With 5 bases removed from V and 1 base from J, the gap between germline ends came to 8 bases.

This clonotype was detected ten times or more. This chain connects TRBV6-2 or TRBV6-3 to TRBJ2-1; D could derive from TRBD1 or TRBD2 (5 bases each). Trimming stripped 11 bases from V and 6 bases from J, with 26 bases between. The CDR3 is 16 residues long. Germline values: CDR1 MNHEY, CDR2 SVGEGT. CDR3 coding DNA: TGTGCCTCTTGGGGCCGAGCCGGGACCAGGATCAATGAGCAGTTCTTC. It is translated as CASWGRAGTRINEQFF.

This rearrangement joins TRBV12-3 or TRBV12-4 to TRBJ2-7; 8 bases align to TRBD2. The CDR3 covers 14 residues. The trim removed 5 bases at V and 2 bases at J, leaving 5 bases unmatched. CDR3: CASSVRGGPYEQYF. For the CDR3, the DNA is TGTGCCAGCAGTGTACGGGGGGGGCCCTACGAGCAGTACTTC.

This clonotype was seen only a few times. The gene calls are TRBV12-3 or TRBV12-4 and TRBJ1-2, with D perhaps TRBD1 (5 bases). This CDR3 region has 16 residues. V lost 6 bases to trimming and J lost 3 bases, with 20 bases between them. CDR3 region: CASSRGRQMSYYGYTF. DNA for the CDR3: TGTGCCAGCAGCAGAGGCCGACAGATGAGTTACTATGGCTACACCTTC.

This clonotype occurred many times. The chain uses TRBV5-1 and TRBJ1-1, with a possible D match to TRBD1 (6 bases). This CDR3 region has 17 residues. Germline-derived CDR1 and CDR2 are SGHRS and YFSETQ. V shed 2 bases and J shed 3 bases, with 20 bases lying between them. The CDR3 spells CASSLAGTLRSHTEAFF. The CDR3 DNA sequence: TGCGCCAGCAGCTTAGCCGGGACACTACGCTCGCACACTGAAGCTTTCTTT.

This clonotype was detected a few times. This sequence joins TRBV2 and TRBJ1-5; D not certain. This CDR3 is 17 amino acids long. Looked up from germline, CDR1 is SNHLY and CDR2 is FYNNEI. V lost 0 bases to trimming and J lost 0 bases, with 12 bases between them. CDR3 amino acids: CASSEAWGDYSNQPQHF. Here the CDR3 DNA reads TGTGCCAGCAGTGAAGCCTGGGGAGACTATAGCAATCAGCCCCAGCATTTT.

The CDR3 is CASSPRGAGGDNEQFF. CDR3 sequence (DNA): TGTGCCAGCAGCCCGAGAGGGGCGGGAGGCGACAATGAGCAGTTCTTC. J is TRBJ2-1 and V is TRBV7-9; 8 bases align to TRBD2. V lost 5 bases to trimming and J lost 5 bases; unmatched junction nucleotides: 11. The CDR3 runs to 16 residues. The germline CDR1 and CDR2 sequences are SEHNR and FQNEAQ (reference sequence). Full variable domain (rest looked up from reference TRBV7-9 and TRBJ2-1): DTGVSQNPRHKITKRGQNVTFRCDPISEHNRLYWYRQTLGQGPEFLTYFQNEAQLEKSRLLSDRFSAERPKGSFSTLEIQRTEQGDSAMYLCASSPRGAGGDNEQFFGPGTRLTVL.

This clonotype occurred a few times. V is TRBV6-2 or TRBV6-3 and J is TRBJ2-3; 10 bases match TRBD1. Trimming took 2 bases from V and 3 from J; bases not matched to a gene: 20. The germline CDR1 and CDR2 sequences are MNHEY and SVGEGT. The length of the CDR3 is 21 residues. The CDR3 loop reads CASSYRSNLRDRGRRTDTQYF. The CDR3 DNA reads TGTGCCAGCAGTTACCGGTCAAACCTCCGGGACAGGGGCCGGAGGACAGATACGCAGTATTTT.